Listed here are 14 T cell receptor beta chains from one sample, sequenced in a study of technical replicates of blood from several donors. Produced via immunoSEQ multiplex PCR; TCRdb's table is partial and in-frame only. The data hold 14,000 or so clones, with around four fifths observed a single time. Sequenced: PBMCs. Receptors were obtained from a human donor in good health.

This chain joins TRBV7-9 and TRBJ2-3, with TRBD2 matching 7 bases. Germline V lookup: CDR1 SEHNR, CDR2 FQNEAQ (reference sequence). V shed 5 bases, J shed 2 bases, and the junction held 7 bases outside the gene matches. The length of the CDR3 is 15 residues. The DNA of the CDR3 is TGTGCCAGCAGCCCGGGAGGCGGGCACACAGATACGCAGTATTTT. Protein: CASSPGGGHTDTQYF.

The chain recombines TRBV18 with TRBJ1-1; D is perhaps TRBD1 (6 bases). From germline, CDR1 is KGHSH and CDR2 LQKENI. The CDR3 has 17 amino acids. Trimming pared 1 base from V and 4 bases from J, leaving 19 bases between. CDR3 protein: CASSPLGTNLPGTEAFF. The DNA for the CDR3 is TGTGCCAGCTCACCACTCGGGACAAACCTCCCGGGCACTGAAGCTTTCTTT.

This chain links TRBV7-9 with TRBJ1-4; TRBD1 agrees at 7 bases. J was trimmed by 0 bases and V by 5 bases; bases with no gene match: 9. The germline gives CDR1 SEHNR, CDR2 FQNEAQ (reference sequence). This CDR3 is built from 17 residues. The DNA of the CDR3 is TGTGCCAGCAGCCCCGGGACAGTGATGGCAACTAATGAAAAACTGTTTTTT. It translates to CASSPGTVMATNEKLFF.

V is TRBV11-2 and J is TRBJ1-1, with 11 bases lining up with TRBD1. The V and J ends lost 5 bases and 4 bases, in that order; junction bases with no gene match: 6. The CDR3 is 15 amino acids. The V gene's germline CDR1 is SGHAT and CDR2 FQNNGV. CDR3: CASSPTGTGGTEAFF. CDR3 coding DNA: TGTGCCAGCAGCCCAACCGGGACAGGGGGCACTGAAGCTTTCTTT.

The CDR3 bases are TGTGCCAGCAGCTTAAGATTTCGATACGAGGGGGAAGCCGACGAGCAGTACTTC. Translated, it gives CASSLRFRYEGEADEQYF. This chain connects TRBV13 to TRBJ2-7, with D perhaps TRBD1 (6 bases). Germline lookup yields CDR1 PRHDT and CDR2 FYEKMQ (reference sequence). V was cut by 2 bases and J by 5 bases, with 25 bases left in between. The CDR3 sequence is 18 residues long.

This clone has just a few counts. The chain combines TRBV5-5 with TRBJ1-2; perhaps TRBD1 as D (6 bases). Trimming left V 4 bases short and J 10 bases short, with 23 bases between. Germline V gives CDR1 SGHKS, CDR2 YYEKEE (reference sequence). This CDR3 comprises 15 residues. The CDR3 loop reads CASSRSQGHVMVYTF. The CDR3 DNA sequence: TGTGCCAGCAGCCGCTCCCAGGGGCATGTTATGGTCTACACCTTC.

In nucleotides, the CDR3 is TGTGCCATCAGTGAAGAGGGGGCACGTGGCTACACCTTC. Translation: CAISEEGARGYTF. The chain has TRBV10-3 and TRBJ1-2; 7 bases fit TRBD1. V lost 3 bases and J lost 7; bases outside the gene matches: 5. Germline CDR1 is ENHRY and CDR2 is SYGVKD. This CDR3 has 13 amino acids.

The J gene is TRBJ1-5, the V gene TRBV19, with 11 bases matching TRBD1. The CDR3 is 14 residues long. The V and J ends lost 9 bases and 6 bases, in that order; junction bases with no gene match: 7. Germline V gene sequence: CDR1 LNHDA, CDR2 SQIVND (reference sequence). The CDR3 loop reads CASSGTGGSQPQHF. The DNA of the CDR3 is TGTGCCAGCAGTGGGACAGGGGGTAGTCAGCCCCAGCATTTT.

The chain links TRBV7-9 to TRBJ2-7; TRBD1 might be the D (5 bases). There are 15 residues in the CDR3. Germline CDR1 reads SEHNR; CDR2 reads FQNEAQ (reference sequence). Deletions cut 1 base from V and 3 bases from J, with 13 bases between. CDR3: CASSLEQATGYEQYF. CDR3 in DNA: TGTGCCAGCAGCTTAGAACAGGCCACGGGCTACGAGCAGTACTTC.

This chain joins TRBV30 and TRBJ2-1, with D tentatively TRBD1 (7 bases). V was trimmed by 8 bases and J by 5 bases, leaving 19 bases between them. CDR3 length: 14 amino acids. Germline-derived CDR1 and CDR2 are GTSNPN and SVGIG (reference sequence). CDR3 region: CAGGTATTHNEQFF. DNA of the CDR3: TGTGCCGGAGGGACAGCTACTACTCACAATGAGCAGTTCTTC.

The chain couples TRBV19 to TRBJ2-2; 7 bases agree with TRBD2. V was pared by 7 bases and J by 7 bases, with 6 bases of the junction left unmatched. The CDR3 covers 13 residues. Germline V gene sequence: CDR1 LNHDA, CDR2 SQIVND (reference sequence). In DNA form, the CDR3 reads TGTGCCAGTACGGCGGGAGCAGGCGGGGAGCTGTTTTTT. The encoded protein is CASTAGAGGELFF.

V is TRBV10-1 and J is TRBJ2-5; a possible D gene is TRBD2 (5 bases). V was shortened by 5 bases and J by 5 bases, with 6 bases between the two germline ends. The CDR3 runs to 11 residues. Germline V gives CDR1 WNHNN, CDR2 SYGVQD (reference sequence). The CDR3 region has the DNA TGCGCCAGCAGTCGGGGTGAGACCCAGTACTTC. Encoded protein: CASSRGETQYF.

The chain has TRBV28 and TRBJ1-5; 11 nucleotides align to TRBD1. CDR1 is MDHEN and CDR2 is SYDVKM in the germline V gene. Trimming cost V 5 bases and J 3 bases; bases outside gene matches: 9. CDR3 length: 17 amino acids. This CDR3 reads CASSPPDRGLNNQPQHF. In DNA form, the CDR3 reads TGTGCCAGCAGTCCGCCGGACAGGGGGCTAAACAATCAGCCCCAGCATTTT.

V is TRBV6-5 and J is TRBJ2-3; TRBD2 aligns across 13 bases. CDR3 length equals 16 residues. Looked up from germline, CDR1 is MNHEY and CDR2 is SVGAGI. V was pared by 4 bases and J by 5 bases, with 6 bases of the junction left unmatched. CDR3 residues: CASSLLAGGPGDTQYF. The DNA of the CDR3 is TGTGCCAGCAGTTTACTAGCGGGAGGGCCGGGAGATACGCAGTATTTT.